A single sample gave rise to the 22 T cell receptor beta chains below, sequenced in a study of low-dose radiotherapy and immunotherapy resistance in tumors. Both TCRalpha and TCRbeta chains were reverse transcribed with V-gene-specific primers. TCRs underwent about 22 PCR cycles of amplification with a constant-region primer and V-primer adapter. TCRdb analysed the reads with MiXCR anew, one entry per CDR3 protein. This sample yields tens of thousands of distinct CDR3 sequences, of which under 25% are seen a single time; roughly 8.3% belongs to the top ten. The time point denotes: after trial treatment. Treatment of the sample: LDRT plus nivolumab, ipilimumab, low-dose cyclophosphamide and aspirin (RACIN trial). Specimen: PBMCs, collected after low-dose radiotherapy plus immunotherapy. Receptor source: a female donor with ovarian cancer.

The rearrangement links TRBV7-8 to TRBJ2-3, with 14 bases fitting TRBD2. After removal of 4 bases from V and 14 bases from J, the junction contained 17 bases not matched to a gene. The CDR3 runs 17 residues. Germline loops: CDR1 SGHVS, CDR2 FQNEAQ. The CDR3 reads CASSSSGLAGALEARYF. The CDR3 nucleotides are TGTGCCAGCAGCTCCTCGGGACTAGCGGGAGCCCTCGAGGCTAGGTATTTT.

This clonotype showed up many times. This sequence joins TRBV7-2 and TRBJ2-3; the match to TRBD2 covers 10 bases. With 3 bases clipped from V and 0 bases from J, the junction kept 6 bases outside the gene matches. The CDR3 extends over 17 amino acids. Germline V gene sequence: CDR1 SGHTA, CDR2 FQGNSA. This chain's CDR3 is CASSFSGGGGSTDTQYF. The CDR3 bases are TGTGCCAGCAGCTTCAGCGGGGGGGGCGGGAGCACAGATACGCAGTATTTT.

To note about this clonotype: With a far larger clone one base away, a read error is the likely cause. The chain couples TRBV25-1 to TRBJ2-4; a weak D match, TRBD2 (5 bases). This CDR3 region has 17 residues. Germline V gene lookup returns CDR1 MGHDK and CDR2 SYGVNS. Trimming stripped 1 base from V and 13 bases from J, with 26 bases between. Here the CDR3 reads CASSESGYPRTDNEQYF. CDR3 bases: TGTGCCAGCAGTGAATCAGGCTATCCAAGGACTGACAATGAGCAGTACTTC.

This clonotype has at least ten counts. This chain links TRBV7-9 with TRBJ1-5, with D hard to call. Per the germline V gene, CDR1 is SEHNR and CDR2 is FQNEAQ (reference sequence). This CDR3 has 17 amino acids. V was trimmed by 3 bases and J by 2 bases, leaving 17 bases between them. CDR3 sequence reads: CASSLLRGKQCNQPQHF. CDR3 in DNA: TGTGCCAGCAGCTTGCTTCGGGGTAAGCAGTGCAATCAGCCCCAGCATTTT.

This sequence joins TRBV5-1 and TRBJ1-1; D unclear. Trimming removed 0 bases from V and 3 bases from J, with 18 bases in between. The germline V gene has CDR1 SGHRS and CDR2 YFSETQ. The CDR3 has 17 amino acids. The DNA of the CDR3 is TGCGCCAGCAGCTTGGTGAGGTTAGATTACGGCTACACTGAAGCTTTCTTT. This gives the protein CASSLVRLDYGYTEAFF.

This clonotype was detected many times. The chain joins TRBV5-1 to TRBJ2-1, with TRBD2 identical over 12 bases. With 1 base clipped from V and 7 bases from J, the junction kept 6 bases outside the gene matches. This CDR3 has 16 amino acids. Germline CDR1 SGHRS, CDR2 YFSETQ. The DNA for the CDR3 is TGCGCCAGCAGCTTGCTAGCGGGGGGGCCTTCGAATGAGCAGTTCTTC. Amino acids: CASSLLAGGPSNEQFF.

Remarks on this clonotype: A far larger clone is one nucleotide away, so this likely arose from a read error. In nucleotides, the CDR3 is TGTGCTAGTGGTTTGGGGCTAGCGGGGGGTACGGATGAGCAGTACTTC. It is translated as CASGLGLAGGTDEQYF. V is TRBV12-5 and J is TRBJ2-7; 11 nucleotides line up with TRBD2. V dropped 1 base and J dropped 7; count of bases not matched to a gene: 9. The CDR3 sequence is 16 residues long. Germline V gene lookup returns CDR1 LGHNT and CDR2 FRNRAP.

This clonotype was detected many times. V and J are TRBV12-3 or TRBV12-4 and TRBJ2-3; TRBD2 matches at 8 bases. V lost 3 bases, J lost 3 bases, and 5 bases stayed unmatched. The CDR3 spans 15 residues. DNA for the CDR3: TGTGCCAGCAGTTTGTGGACTAGCAGGACAGATACGCAGTATTTT. It codes for CASSLWTSRTDTQYF.

A remark on this clonotype: A read error is the likely source, as a far larger clone sits one nucleotide away. The genes are TRBV6-5 and TRBJ2-4; 10 positions match TRBD1. The CDR3 is made up of 16 amino acids. CDR1 is MNHEY and CDR2 is SVGAGI in the germline V gene. CDR3 region: CASSYGTGALKNSQYF. CDR3 DNA: TGTGCCAGCAGTTATGGGACAGGGGCTTTAAAAAACAGTCAGTACTTC.

There are a few counts of this clonotype. A far larger clone differs by one base, so this is likely a read error. The chain carries TRBV28 and TRBJ2-1, with D possibly being TRBD2 (5 bases). This CDR3 is 12 amino acids long. V was pared by 6 bases and J by 10 bases, with 13 bases between. Germline V gene data show CDR1 as MDHEN and CDR2 as SYDVKM. CDR3 nucleotide sequence: TGTGCCAGCAGCCCGGGGAGATACGAGCAGTTCTTC. Its translation is CASSPGRYEQFF.

About this clonotype: A far more abundant clone sits one base away, making this likely a read error. The chain has TRBV18 and TRBJ2-4; 10 nucleotides match TRBD2. Germline V CDR1 and CDR2: KGHSH, LQKENI. V shed 6 bases and J 13 bases; nucleotides not matched to a gene: 18. The CDR3 is made up of 16 amino acids. The CDR3 sequence: CASSSGAGGPRNEQYF. The CDR3 DNA sequence: TGTGCCAGCTCCTCAGGAGCGGGAGGGCCGCGTAATGAGCAGTACTTC.

This clonotype was counted ten times or more. J is TRBJ2-2 and V is TRBV24-1; D remains unclear. The V gene's germline CDR1 is KGHDR and CDR2 SFDVKD. V was cut by 3 bases and J by 4 bases, with 11 bases left in between. There are 15 residues in the CDR3. CDR3 coding DNA: TGTGCCACCAGTGATCCCCGGTCCCCCACCGGGGAGCTGTTTTTT. Its protein is CATSDPRSPTGELFF.

This clonotype was counted at least ten times. This chain uses TRBV7-9 with TRBJ2-1; 8 positions match TRBD2. V trimming: 5 bases; J trimming: 0 bases; junction bases outside the gene matches: 9. The CDR3 length is 17 residues. Germline V gene sequence: CDR1 SEHNR, CDR2 FQNEAQ (reference sequence). The CDR3 coding sequence is TGTGCCAGCAGCATTCGGACTAGCTACAGCTCCTACAATGAGCAGTTCTTC. Its translation is CASSIRTSYSSYNEQFF.

Remarks on this clonotype: A far bigger clonotype differs at one base, so this is likely a read error. The rearrangement joins TRBV28 to TRBJ2-1; TRBD1 matches 9 bases. CDR1 and CDR2 (germline): MDHEN, SYDVKM. This CDR3 spans 15 amino acids. Germline trimming cut 4 bases from V and 10 bases from J; bases unmatched to any gene: 11. The CDR3 nucleotides are TGTGCCAGCAGTTCCTGGGACAGGGTCGCCTACGAGCAGTTCTTC. Protein sequence: CASSSWDRVAYEQFF.

This clonotype was observed once. The chain uses TRBV7-2 and TRBJ2-2, with no clear D. Germline V gene sequence: CDR1 SGHTA, CDR2 FQGNSA. The V and J ends lost 4 bases and 3 bases respectively, with 9 bases between them. The CDR3 extends over 14 amino acids. The CDR3 reads CASSSPLYTGELFF. The DNA for the CDR3 is TGTGCCAGCAGCTCACCCCTGTACACCGGGGAGCTGTTTTTT.

This clonotype was detected ten times or more. This chain uses TRBV20-1 with TRBJ2-1, with 10 bases aligning to TRBD2. This CDR3 is 14 amino acids long. Trimming at V came to 4 bases and at J to 3 bases, leaving 3 bases not matched to a gene. From germline, CDR1 is DFQATT and CDR2 SNEGSKA (reference sequence). CDR3 amino acids: CSATASGGYNEQFF. Here the CDR3 DNA reads TGCAGTGCTACCGCTAGCGGGGGCTACAATGAGCAGTTCTTC.

This clonotype was seen at least ten times. The rearrangement joins TRBV29-1 to TRBJ2-5, with D tentatively TRBD1 (5 bases). Germline V gene lookup returns CDR1 SQVTM and CDR2 ANQGSEA. V was clipped by 3 bases and J by 0 bases, with 8 bases between them. CDR3 size: 13 residues. CDR3 DNA sequence: TGCAGCGTTGAGACAGCGTACCAAGAGACCCAGTACTTC. Translated, it gives CSVETAYQETQYF.

This clonotype was seen repeatedly, ten times or more. The V gene is TRBV10-2, the J gene TRBJ2-3; tentatively, D is TRBD1 (5 bases). Germline V gene data show CDR1 as WSHSY and CDR2 as SAAADI. Between the trimmed V and J ends, which lost 7 bases and 6 bases, there was a span of 14 bases. This CDR3 has 13 residues. As DNA, the CDR3 is TGCGCCAGCAATGCAGGGAAGGGGGATACGCAGTATTTT. It is translated as CASNAGKGDTQYF.

This clonotype was observed many times. The V gene is TRBV19, the J gene TRBJ2-3; tentatively, D is TRBD2 (5 bases). The CDR3 sequence is 15 residues long. Looked up from germline, CDR1 is LNHDA and CDR2 is SQIVND (reference sequence). V was shortened by 6 bases and J by 10 bases, with 23 bases between the two germline ends. The CDR3 DNA reads as TGTGCCAGTAGCCCAACGGCCTCACCGGGGAGTTCGCAGTATTTT. Amino acids: CASSPTASPGSSQYF.

This clonotype has ten or more counts. The V gene is TRBV29-1, the J gene TRBJ2-1, with D possibly TRBD1 on 6 matching bases. The CDR3 extends over 16 amino acids. In germline, CDR1 is SQVTM, CDR2 ANQGSEA. The V end lost 6 bases, the J end lost 1 base, and 19 bases lay between the germline ends. CDR3: CSVPPGQQLSYNEQFF. The CDR3 coding sequence is TGCAGCGTCCCCCCGGGACAACAACTATCCTACAATGAGCAGTTCTTC.

This clonotype has a count of ten or more. The V gene is TRBV27, the J gene TRBJ2-7; D could derive from TRBD1 or TRBD2 (5 bases each). V was pared by 6 bases and J by 4 bases, with 13 bases between. CDR1 is MNHEY and CDR2 is SMNVEV in the germline V gene (reference sequence). CDR3 length: 13 amino acids. In DNA form, the CDR3 reads TGTGCCAGCAGGGGGATCAGGGAGTACGAGCAGTACTTC. This sequence encodes CASRGIREYEQYF.

There are many counts of this clonotype. V and J are TRBV27 and TRBJ1-5; no definite D call. Germline V gives CDR1 MNHEY, CDR2 SMNVEV (reference sequence). The V end was cut by 7 bases, the J end by 1 base, with 14 bases between. This CDR3 is built from 15 residues. This CDR3 is CASTPRGLSNQPQHF. The CDR3 bases are TGTGCCAGCACTCCCCGGGGATTGAGCAATCAGCCCCAGCATTTT.